The sequence of this T cell receptor (beta chain) was determined in a study of CD8 T cells in ankylosing spondylitis. Study-level findings and limits: Some motif variants were previously reported in reactive arthritis synovial fluid and blood.

The CDR3 runs to 14 residues. V gave up 5 bases and J gave up 8 bases; unmatched junction bases: 8. Germline CDR1 MDHEN, CDR2 SYDVKM. TCRdb redid the calling of the 5' RACE reads with MiXCR, one entry per CDR3 protein. This table has over 60,000 distinct CDR3 sequences, 5.3% appearing once. This clonotype was counted ten times or more. Its antigen remains unknown. This chain uses TRBV28 with TRBJ1-2; 10 bases are shared with TRBD1. The source material was blood, either unsorted or a sorted T cell fraction (not recorded which). The TCR sequence derives from a male donor with ankylosing spondylitis or in good health (not recorded which). The CDR3 region has the DNA TGTGCCAGCAGTACCGGGACAGGGGTTGTGGGCTACACCTTC. Translating it yields CASSTGTGVVGYTF.